This record concerns one T cell receptor (beta chain) sequence. Those enrolled in Seattle joined during active infection and were followed longitudinally afterward. This record comes from a study of blood T cell repertoires in COVID-19. This CDR3 spans 13 amino acids. Germline lookup yields CDR1 SNHLY and CDR2 FYNNEI. Deletions cut 5 bases from V and 10 bases from J, with 12 bases between. Authors' processing steps: Amplification of reference gene primers provided the estimated nucleated cell counts. Clones were read by immunoSEQ multiplex PCR, and TCRdb kept only the in-frame ones, dropping some. That table furnishes V, J and clone size, whereas the DNA furnished D and trimming. Seen here are 200,000 to 250,000 clones, 80% to 95% observed once, and the top ten hold more than 0.8%.

This chain links TRBV2 with TRBJ1-6; D remains ambiguous. Sequencing used peripheral blood. The TCR comes from a man under 40 with COVID-19, enrolled during active disease. The CDR3 here is CASSFTLRSPLHF. CDR3 nucleotide sequence: TGTGCCAGCAGTTTCACCCTGAGATCACCCCTCCACTTT. The full variable domain, in which reference TRBV2 and TRBJ1-6 provide the parts outside the CDR3, is EPEVTQTPSHQVTQMGQEVILRCVPISNHLYFYWYRQILGQKVEFLVSFYNNEISEKSEIFDDQFSVERPDGSNFTLKIRSTKLEDSAMYFCASSFTLRSPLHFGNGTRLTVT.